The 21 T cell receptor beta chains below come from one sample, sequenced in a study of radiation and T cells in renal cell carcinoma (dated by TCRdb to about 2020). This specimen's time point label, per the study, means: blood 4 weeks post-SBRT, at nephrectomy. The sample's treatment or condition, from its label and the paper: 15 Gy SBRT to primary tumor, nephrectomy 4 weeks later. Library preparation employed the immunoSEQ multiplex PCR assay. TCRdb retrieved this table from immuneACCESS and kept in-frame rearrangements only. Not all clones are present; in checked studies, unresolved V genes account for under half, and no reason is known for the remainder. This sample holds tens of thousands of clones; roughly four fifths were observed only once. 25% to 35% of the sample lies in the top ten. The sequencing here drew on blood, taken from a patient whose treatment included radiotherapy and nephrectomy. The receptors were sampled from a woman in her 70s with renal cell carcinoma.

The chain carries TRBV6-1 and TRBJ2-1, with 9 bases that match TRBD2. Germline CDR1 MNHNS, CDR2 SASEGT. Losses at the gene ends were 3 bases for V and 8 bases for J; bases not matched to a gene: 5. The CDR3 runs 14 residues. The CDR3 bases are TGTGCCAGCAGTGAGGCGGGGGGGAAGGATGAGCAGTTCTTC. Residues: CASSEAGGKDEQFF.

The V call is TRBV30, the J call TRBJ1-2; 10 bases line up with TRBD1. The ends lost 3 bases at V and 3 bases at J; junction bases unmatched: 1. Germline assignment: CDR1 GTSNPN and CDR2 SVGIG (reference sequence). There are 13 residues in the CDR3. The CDR3 DNA reads as TGTGCCTGGAGAGGACAGGGGGACTATGGCTACACCTTC. Translating gives CAWRGQGDYGYTF.

The V call is TRBV5-1, the J call TRBJ2-7; 9 bases are a match to TRBD1. Looked up from germline, CDR1 is SGHRS and CDR2 is YFSETQ. The CDR3 covers 16 residues. The trim removed 4 bases at V and 2 bases at J, leaving 10 bases unmatched. The CDR3 region has the DNA TGCGCCAGCAGCGATCGACAGGGGGTTGCGACCTACGAGCAGTACTTC. As protein: CASSDRQGVATYEQYF.

This clone showed up just once. The chain couples TRBV6-6 to TRBJ1-6; a weak D match, TRBD1 (6 bases). The V and J ends lost 0 bases and 7 bases respectively, with 10 bases between them. The CDR3 has 15 residues. CDR1 MNHNY and CDR2 SVGAGI come from the germline V gene (reference sequence). As DNA, the CDR3 is TGTGCCAGCAGTTACTCGACCAGGGGCAATTCACCCCTCCACTTT. The encoded protein is CASSYSTRGNSPLHF.

V is TRBV11-2 and J is TRBJ2-7; D may be TRBD1 or TRBD2 (6 bases each). The CDR3 runs to 14 residues. Deletions cut 4 bases from V and 0 bases from J, with 10 bases between. Per the germline V gene, CDR1 is SGHAT and CDR2 is FQNNGV. The CDR3 here is CASSWGADSYEQYF. The CDR3 nucleotides read TGTGCCAGCAGCTGGGGGGCAGACTCCTACGAGCAGTACTTC.

This rearrangement joins TRBV6-1 to TRBJ1-2, with D tentatively TRBD1 (6 bases). With 7 bases removed from V and 3 bases from J, the gap between germline ends came to 18 bases. CDR1 MNHNS and CDR2 SASEGT come from the germline V gene. This CDR3 comprises 15 residues. DNA for the CDR3: TGTGCCAGCACCACTGGGGGGGCAGTGGACTATGGCTACACCTTC. This encodes CASTTGGAVDYGYTF.

The chain joins TRBV19 to TRBJ1-2; D call uncertain. The length of the CDR3 is 16 residues. Germline CDR1 and CDR2: LNHDA and SQIVND (reference sequence). Trimming removed 3 bases from V and 1 base from J, with 15 bases in between. The chain's CDR3 is CASSIFFGEGNYGYTF. The CDR3 nucleotides are TGTGCCAGTAGTATTTTCTTCGGGGAAGGTAACTATGGCTACACCTTC.

CDR3 DNA: TGTGCCAGCAGACCCGGGACTAGCGGGGGGGTAAACAATGAGCAGTTCTTC. It translates to CASRPGTSGGVNNEQFF. The chain carries TRBV2 and TRBJ2-1; 16 bases are shared with TRBD2. Germline loops: CDR1 SNHLY, CDR2 FYNNEI. The CDR3 spans 17 residues. J gave up 5 bases and V 6 bases, and 7 bases lay outside the gene matches.

CDR3 region: CASSTGQGGRYTF. In DNA form, the CDR3 reads TGTGCCAGTAGTACGGGACAGGGGGGACGCTACACCTTC. V gene TRBV19 combines with J gene TRBJ1-2; 11 bases line up with TRBD1. This CDR3 is built from 13 residues. The V gene's germline CDR1 is LNHDA and CDR2 SQIVND (reference sequence). V lost 4 bases and J lost 9; bases outside the gene matches: 4. The complete variable domain, with remaining parts taken from reference TRBV19 and TRBJ1-2, reads DGGITQSPKYLFRKEGQNVTLSCEQNLNHDAMYWYRQDPGQGLRLIYYSQIVNDFQKGDIAEGYSVSREKKESFPLTVTSAQKNPTAFYLCASSTGQGGRYTFGSGTRLTVV.

This clone has a handful of counts. The rearrangement joins TRBV6-1 to TRBJ1-1; possibly TRBD1 for D (6 bases). Germline CDR1 is MNHNS and CDR2 is SASEGT. The V gene lost 6 bases and the J gene lost 1 base, with 12 bases spanning the gap. CDR3 size: 14 residues. The CDR3 region has the DNA TGTGCCAGCAGAGAGGTAGGGGGGAACACTGAAGCTTTCTTT. Residues: CASREVGGNTEAFF.

The chain has TRBV30 and TRBJ1-2; 7 bases match TRBD1. Germline V gene data show CDR1 as GTSNPN and CDR2 as SVGIG (reference sequence). V dropped 1 base and J dropped 4; count of bases not matched to a gene: 9. The CDR3 contains 15 residues. The CDR3 nucleotides are TGTGCCTGGAGTGCCGAGACAGGGCGAGGCTATGGCTACACCTTC. This sequence encodes CAWSAETGRGYGYTF. The variable domain in full, completed from reference TRBV30 and TRBJ1-2, reads SQTIHQWPATLVQPVGSPLSLECTVEGTSNPNLYWYRQAAGRGLQLLFYSVGIGQISSEVPQNLSASRPQDRQFILSSKKLLLSDSGFYLCAWSAETGRGYGYTFGSGTRLTVV.

The genes are TRBV7-9 and TRBJ2-5, with D perhaps TRBD2 (7 bases). Trimming shortened V by 3 bases and J by 1 base, and 9 bases separated the two germline ends. The length of the CDR3 is 14 residues. The germline gives CDR1 SEHNR, CDR2 FQNEAQ (reference sequence). CDR3: CASSFGGAQETQYF. CDR3 DNA: TGTGCCAGCAGCTTTGGGGGGGCCCAAGAGACCCAGTACTTC.

The rearrangement links TRBV5-8 to TRBJ2-7; maybe TRBD1 (5 bases). The CDR3 contains 14 residues. The germline gives CDR1 SGHTS, CDR2 YDEGEE. Trimming took 0 bases from V and 6 from J, leaving 13 bases between them. In DNA form, the CDR3 reads TGTGCCAGCAGCTTGGTCCAGGGTCAGCTCGAGCAGTACTTC. It specifies CASSLVQGQLEQYF.

The chain carries TRBV5-1 and TRBJ2-7; 7 nucleotides agree with TRBD1. The CDR3 totals 15 residues. The V segment lost 0 bases and the J segment 2 bases; nucleotides outside the gene matches: 5. Germline CDR1 and CDR2: SGHRS and YFSETQ. The CDR3 DNA sequence: TGCGCCAGCAGCTTGGAGACAGGGCGTACCTACGAGCAGTACTTC. Translated: CASSLETGRTYEQYF.

J is TRBJ2-1 and V is TRBV7-2; 7 nucleotides match TRBD2. V was clipped by 1 base and J by 1 base; unmatched bases: 4. The CDR3 consists of 16 residues. The germline V gene has CDR1 SGHTA and CDR2 FQGNSA. The CDR3 DNA reads TGTGCCAGCAGCTTAGGCCCCGGGGGGTCCTACAATGAGCAGTTCTTC. It encodes CASSLGPGGSYNEQFF. The full variable domain, with the rest looked up from reference TRBV7-2 and TRBJ2-1, is GAGVSQSPSNKVTEKGKDVELRCDPISGHTALYWYRQSLGQGLEFLIYFQGNSAPDKSGLPSDRFSAERTGGSVSTLTIQRTQQEDSAVYLCASSLGPGGSYNEQFFGPGTRLTVL.

This sequence joins TRBV28 and TRBJ2-2; TRBD2 agrees at 8 bases. This CDR3 region has 15 residues. Germline V gene sequence: CDR1 MDHEN, CDR2 SYDVKM. V lost 6 bases and J lost 0; bases outside the gene matches: 3. The CDR3 here is CASSSGGSNTGELFF. The DNA of the CDR3 is TGTGCCAGCAGCTCGGGGGGGTCGAACACCGGGGAGCTGTTTTTT.

V gene TRBV19 combines with J gene TRBJ1-3; D is ambiguous. The germline gives CDR1 LNHDA, CDR2 SQIVND (reference sequence). V was cut by 3 bases and J by 0 bases, with 15 bases left in between. The length of the CDR3 is 17 residues. CDR3 residues: CASSIIGGSGSGNTIYF. The CDR3 DNA follows: TGTGCCAGTAGTATTATTGGCGGCTCCGGCTCTGGAAACACCATATATTTT.

V is TRBV11-1 and J is TRBJ2-3, with D possibly TRBD2 on 6 matching bases. The V end lost 1 base, the J end lost 6 bases, and 14 bases lay between the germline ends. In germline, CDR1 is SGHAT, CDR2 FQDESV (reference sequence). CDR3 length: 15 residues. CDR3 residues: CASSLDPSSVDTQYF. CDR3 DNA sequence: TGTGCCAGCAGCTTAGACCCGTCTAGCGTCGATACGCAGTATTTT.

This chain joins TRBV19 and TRBJ2-2; maybe TRBD2 (6 bases). The CDR3 consists of 18 residues. Trimming took off 7 bases at V and 6 bases at J, with 27 bases between the two ends. CDR1 LNHDA and CDR2 SQIVND come from the germline V gene (reference sequence). The CDR3 reads CASTLKRLYGGGPGELFF. CDR3 sequence (DNA): TGTGCCAGTACACTAAAGCGCCTATACGGAGGAGGGCCCGGGGAGCTGTTTTTT.

The chain couples TRBV6-5 to TRBJ2-5; D possibly matches TRBD1 or TRBD2 (5 bases each). Germline V gives CDR1 MNHEY, CDR2 SVGAGI. The CDR3 runs to 14 residues. V lost 3 bases, J lost 5 bases, and 13 bases lay in between. The CDR3 nucleotides read TGTGCCAGCAGTTATTCGGGGCCCCGGGAGACCCAGTACTTC. Residues: CASSYSGPRETQYF.

The chain recombines TRBV5-1 with TRBJ2-7; 8 nucleotides line up with TRBD1. The ends lost 0 bases at V and 7 bases at J; junction bases unmatched: 9. The CDR3 runs to 15 residues. The germline gives CDR1 SGHRS, CDR2 YFSETQ. CDR3 amino acids: CASSLGSQGAGEQYF. CDR3 coding DNA: TGCGCCAGCAGCTTGGGGTCGCAGGGGGCGGGTGAGCAGTACTTC.